These 18 T cell receptor beta chains share one sample of origin, sequenced in a study of cytomegalovirus exposure and HLA in healthy donors. The PCR made use of 60 Vbeta and 13 Jbeta primers. The assay was immunoSEQ multiplex PCR, and TCRdb's table has in-frame clones only and misses some. In all, the sample yields tens of thousands of clones. The sequenced material came from PBMCs. The source of these receptors is a woman aged 60 to 75 in good health and CMV-seronegative.

This chain links TRBV2 with TRBJ1-2, with 7 bases that match TRBD1. The CDR3 is 16 residues long. J gave up 1 base and V 6 bases, and 11 bases lay outside the gene matches. Per germline, CDR1 SNHLY and CDR2 FYNNEI. The CDR3 DNA follows: TGTGCCAGCAGCGACCAACAGGGGTGGGGTAACTATGGCTACACCTTC. It is translated as CASSDQQGWGNYGYTF.

This chain connects TRBV10-3 to TRBJ2-1; D is possibly TRBD2 (6 bases). This CDR3 is built from 16 residues. Trimming removed 4 bases from V and 8 bases from J, with 21 bases in between. Germline CDR1 is ENHRY and CDR2 is SYGVKD. CDR3 DNA sequence: TGTGCCATCAGTGGGAATGGCCCAGGGTCGGGGGATGAGCAGTTCTTC. Protein product: CAISGNGPGSGDEQFF.

CDR3 DNA sequence: TGTGCCAGCAGTCCGTCGACGGACAGGGTAAATCAGCCCCAGCATTTT. Translating it yields CASSPSTDRVNQPQHF. This sequence joins TRBV28 and TRBJ1-5, with 8 bases that match TRBD1. This CDR3 has 16 residues. J was trimmed by 4 bases and V by 5 bases; bases with no gene match: 10. Germline loops: CDR1 MDHEN, CDR2 SYDVKM.

The J gene is TRBJ1-4, the V gene TRBV18; 11 bases map to TRBD1. This CDR3 is 17 amino acids long. Trimming took 1 base from V and 2 from J; bases not matched to a gene: 3. In germline, CDR1 is KGHSH, CDR2 LQKENI. The CDR3 DNA sequence: TGTGCCAGCTCACCACGGACAGGGGGCCGGACTAATGAAAAACTGTTTTTT. This codes for CASSPRTGGRTNEKLFF.

The rearrangement uses TRBV6-1 and TRBJ2-1; tentatively, D is TRBD2 (6 bases). Germline CDR1 and CDR2: MNHNS and SASEGT. The CDR3 totals 17 residues. V was shortened by 3 bases and J by 7 bases, with 22 bases between the two germline ends. In DNA form, the CDR3 reads TGTGCCAGCAGTGAGCCTGGGACTTCCGCCGGGGCAAATGAGCAGTTCTTC. This gives the protein CASSEPGTSAGANEQFF.

The chain couples TRBV12-5 to TRBJ2-2; TRBD1 matches 8 bases. Germline CDR1 LGHNT, CDR2 FRNRAP. This CDR3 is 19 amino acids long. The junction had 16 bases not matched to a gene; V was cut back by 1 base and J by 6 bases. DNA of the CDR3: TGTGCTAGTGGTTTGGCCATCCTGGGACAGGCAGGGTGGGCCGGGGAGCTGTTTTTT. It translates to CASGLAILGQAGWAGELFF.

The chain links TRBV18 to TRBJ1-1; weak D call: TRBD1 (5 bases). CDR1 and CDR2 (germline): KGHSH, LQKENI. This CDR3 region has 12 residues. V lost 3 bases and J 11 bases, leaving 13 bases between the germline ends. The CDR3: CASSPVREEAFF. The CDR3 DNA reads as TGTGCCAGCTCACCGGTCAGGGAGGAGGCTTTCTTT.

The CDR3 bases are TGTGCCAGCAGTAGACAGGGGGCTCAGCCCCAGCATTTT. Amino acid sequence: CASSRQGAQPQHF. V is TRBV6-6 and J is TRBJ1-5, with 10 nucleotides matching TRBD1. CDR3 size: 13 residues. V was clipped by 5 bases and J by 6 bases; unmatched bases: 1. Germline CDR1 and CDR2: MNHNY and SVGAGI (reference sequence).

V gene TRBV10-2 combines with J gene TRBJ2-2; 12 nucleotides line up with TRBD2. V shed 7 bases and J 5 bases; nucleotides not matched to a gene: 8. The V gene's germline CDR1 is WSHSY and CDR2 SAAADI. This CDR3 spans 16 amino acids. Here the CDR3 reads CASNTRGTSGTGELFF. The DNA of the CDR3 is TGCGCCAGCAACACGAGGGGGACTAGCGGGACCGGGGAGCTGTTTTTT.

The chain links TRBV6-1 to TRBJ1-2, with TRBD1 identical over 7 bases. CDR3 length: 15 residues. Germline-derived CDR1 and CDR2 are MNHNS and SASEGT. V lost 6 bases to trimming and J lost 2 bases; unmatched junction nucleotides: 9. The CDR3 here is CASRGDSFLNYGYTF. DNA for the CDR3: TGTGCCAGCAGGGGGGACAGCTTTTTAAACTATGGCTACACCTTC.

V and J are TRBV27 and TRBJ2-1; D is perhaps TRBD1 (6 bases). The CDR3 contains 14 residues. With 0 bases removed from V and 3 bases from J, the gap between germline ends came to 6 bases. The germline CDR1 and CDR2 sequences are MNHEY and SMNVEV (reference sequence). The CDR3 sequence is CASSLSRGYNEQFF. The CDR3 DNA reads as TGTGCCAGCAGTTTATCCAGGGGCTACAATGAGCAGTTCTTC.

The V call is TRBV27, the J call TRBJ1-1; TRBD1 matches at 7 bases. J lost 4 bases, V lost 5 bases, and 10 bases had no gene match. Germline CDR1 is MNHEY and CDR2 is SMNVEV (reference sequence). CDR3 length: 15 amino acids. CDR3 sequence: CASSGQVPRGTEAFF. The CDR3, as DNA: TGTGCCAGCAGTGGACAGGTCCCTCGAGGCACTGAAGCTTTCTTT.

This chain joins TRBV6-5 and TRBJ2-3; possibly TRBD2 for D (7 bases). Germline V gene data show CDR1 as MNHEY and CDR2 as SVGAGI. With 5 bases removed from V and 6 bases from J, the gap between germline ends came to 12 bases. The CDR3 length is 13 residues. As DNA, the CDR3 is TGTGCCAGCAGTGGGGGGGCTACGGATACGCAGTATTTT. Translating gives CASSGGATDTQYF.

CDR3 sequence: CASNYALSKPQHF. The CDR3 bases are TGTGCCAGCAACTACGCCCTCAGCAAGCCCCAGCATTTT. The rearrangement joins TRBV28 to TRBJ1-5; D is unclear. CDR3 length: 13 amino acids. V was trimmed by 7 bases and J by 8 bases, leaving 15 bases between them. CDR1 is MDHEN, CDR2 SYDVKM, per germline.

V and J are TRBV5-8 and TRBJ1-2; 7 bases map to TRBD1. J was trimmed by 7 bases and V by 4 bases; bases with no gene match: 10. Germline CDR1 reads SGHTS; CDR2 reads YDEGEE. The CDR3 runs to 14 residues. CDR3 in amino acids: CASSRGTDTFGYTF. CDR3 DNA: TGTGCCAGCAGCCGTGGGACAGATACCTTTGGCTACACCTTC.

CDR3 in amino acids: CASSVPGHYYEQYF. The CDR3 DNA reads TGTGCCAGCAGTGTGCCAGGACATTACTACGAGCAGTACTTC. The chain employs TRBV6-1 and TRBJ2-5; D is perhaps TRBD1 (5 bases). TRBJ2-7 matches the DNA end more closely, so the J call is doubtful. The length of the CDR3 is 14 residues. CDR1 is MNHNS and CDR2 is SASEGT in the germline V gene.

The V and J genes are TRBV27 and TRBJ2-3, with 9 nucleotides matching TRBD2. V lost 6 bases to trimming and J lost 2 bases; unmatched junction nucleotides: 9. Germline values: CDR1 MNHEY, CDR2 SMNVEV (reference sequence). There are 16 residues in the CDR3. This CDR3 reads CASRDGLATFTDTQYF. DNA for the CDR3: TGTGCCAGCAGGGATGGACTAGCGACCTTCACAGATACGCAGTATTTT.

The chain joins TRBV6-6 to TRBJ2-3, with D unresolved. Germline CDR1 and CDR2: MNHNY and SVGAGI (reference sequence). V was shortened by 5 bases and J by 5 bases, with 14 bases between the two germline ends. This CDR3 has 14 amino acids. The CDR3 protein is CASSPLSSQDTQYF. The CDR3 DNA follows: TGTGCCAGCAGTCCACTCTCGTCCCAAGATACGCAGTATTTT.